What follows describes a single T cell receptor beta chain. The antigen remains unidentified. This entry comes from a study of CD8+ T cells in alopecia areata. General study results and limits: Higher clonality than in normal scalp was seen in lesional scalp, especially alopecia totalis/universalis.

Germline V gene sequence: CDR1 MDHEN, CDR2 SYDVKM. Between the trimmed V and J ends, which lost 5 bases and 5 bases, there was a span of 13 bases. This CDR3 has 14 amino acids. After isolation, RNA underwent reverse transcription to generate cDNA as the sequencing template. Profiling relied on immunoSEQ multiplex PCR, and the TCRdb table lists in-frame clones only, not all of them. The table has 100,000 to 150,000 clones, around 50% seen once. The gene calls are TRBV28 and TRBJ2-4, with D tentatively TRBD1 (8 bases). The clonotype originates from a human donor with alopecia areata. The sample consisted of NKG2D-low CD8+ T cells sorted from blood. CDR3 amino acids: CASSDTGGENIQYF. The CDR3 DNA reads TGTGCCAGCAGTGACACAGGGGGGGAAAACATTCAGTACTTC.